The 26 T cell receptor beta chains below were found in one sample sequenced in a study of T cells in Graves' hyperthyroidism and ophthalmopathy. The CDR3 regions of TCR beta were amplified from RNA transcripts. During a first-round RT-PCR of the TCR CDR3, the HTBI primer set was used. MiXCR was run by TCRdb on the multiplex PCR reads, yielding one entry per CDR3 protein. The table includes roughly 740,000 distinct CDR3 sequences, less than 20% detected once. The sample comprised blood. The receptors were gathered from a young man with Graves' hyperthyroidism.

The V gene is TRBV10-2, the J gene TRBJ2-5, with 15 bases matching TRBD2. With 6 bases clipped from V and 4 bases from J, the junction kept 6 bases outside the gene matches. The length of the CDR3 is 16 residues. Looked up from germline, CDR1 is WSHSY and CDR2 is SAAADI. CDR3 DNA sequence: TGCGCCAGCAGGAGGACTAGCGGGAGGGCCAGAGAGACCCAGTACTTC. Amino acids: CASRRTSGRARETQYF.

At least ten counts were recorded for this clonotype. The V gene is TRBV28, the J gene TRBJ2-7; D ambiguous. V lost 2 bases to trimming and J lost 6 bases, with 17 bases between them. CDR3 length: 15 amino acids. CDR1 is MDHEN and CDR2 is SYDVKM in the germline V gene. Here the CDR3 reads CASSLGNRVWSEQYF. The CDR3 DNA is TGTGCCAGCAGTTTAGGTAATCGGGTTTGGAGCGAGCAGTACTTC.

Comment on this clonotype: It may be a read error: a sequence one base away is much more abundant. CDR3 amino acids: CASSTMDRGRGTGELFF. CDR3 nucleotides: TGTGCCAGCTCAACAATGGACAGGGGAAGGGGCACCGGGGAGCTGTTTTTT. The chain is built from TRBV18 and TRBJ2-2; TRBD1 aligns across 9 bases. The J segment lost 4 bases and the V segment lost 5 bases, leaving 11 bases of the junction unmatched. The CDR3 length is 17 residues. Germline V gene sequence: CDR1 KGHSH, CDR2 LQKENI.

This chain joins TRBV6-1 and TRBJ2-1; 11 bases match TRBD2. With 5 bases clipped from V and 6 bases from J, the junction kept 12 bases outside the gene matches. Per germline, CDR1 MNHNS and CDR2 SASEGT. The CDR3 totals 17 residues. The CDR3 coding sequence is TGTGCCAGCAGTTTCCCTTCCACTAGCGGGAGACGCAATGAGCAGTTCTTC. Amino acids: CASSFPSTSGRRNEQFF.

There are many counts of this clonotype. This chain links TRBV20-1 with TRBJ2-1, with D possibly TRBD2 on 5 matching bases. The V gene's germline CDR1 is DFQATT and CDR2 SNEGSKA (reference sequence). This CDR3 region has 11 residues. Trimming pared 7 bases from V and 9 bases from J, leaving 13 bases between. The CDR3 nucleotides are TGCAGTGGCACTAGTTTTGGTGAGCAGTTCTTC. Amino acids: CSGTSFGEQFF.

The V gene is TRBV20-1, the J gene TRBJ2-7, with TRBD1 as a possible D gene (5 bases). In germline, CDR1 is DFQATT, CDR2 SNEGSKA (reference sequence). V was pared by 0 bases and J by 5 bases, with 14 bases between. There are 14 residues in the CDR3. CDR3 bases: TGCAGTGCTAGAGAAGGATCCTGGGGCCACGAGCAGTACTTC. Encoded protein: CSAREGSWGHEQYF.

Ten or more counts support this clonotype. The CDR3: CASSTGPQLNTEAFF. CDR3 in DNA: TGTGCCAGCAGCACAGGTCCCCAGCTAAACACTGAAGCTTTCTTT. This rearrangement joins TRBV28 to TRBJ1-1; possible D gene TRBD1, 5 bases. V lost 6 bases, J lost 2 bases, and 16 bases lay in between. CDR3 size: 15 residues. Germline CDR1 is MDHEN and CDR2 is SYDVKM. The entire variable domain, with the rest obtained from reference TRBV28 and TRBJ1-1, is as follows: DVKVTQSSRYLVKRTGEKVFLECVQDMDHENMFWYRQDPGLGLRLIYFSYDVKMKEKGDIPEGYSVSREKKERFSLILESASTNQTSMYLCASSTGPQLNTEAFFGQGTRLTVV.

This clonotype was detected only a few times. The rearrangement links TRBV20-1 to TRBJ2-7; D possibly corresponds to TRBD1 (5 bases). Germline V gene lookup returns CDR1 DFQATT and CDR2 SNEGSKA (reference sequence). The CDR3 runs to 12 residues. Trimming stripped 3 bases from V and 1 base from J, with 7 bases between. The CDR3 here is CSASTGSYEQYF. As DNA, the CDR3 is TGCAGTGCTAGTACAGGATCCTACGAGCAGTACTTC.

This clonotype was observed at least ten times. This rearrangement joins TRBV12-3 or TRBV12-4 to TRBJ2-3, with D tentatively TRBD2 (5 bases). Trimming left V 6 bases short and J 5 bases short, with 15 bases between. The CDR3 consists of 14 residues. CDR3 sequence reads: CASSQEIAIDTQYF. CDR3 in DNA: TGTGCCAGCAGCCAAGAGATAGCGATAGATACGCAGTATTTT.

At least ten counts were recorded for this clonotype. The chain carries TRBV7-3 and TRBJ2-2, with a possible D match to TRBD2 (5 bases). The CDR3 has 13 residues. Trimming took 6 bases from V and 5 from J, leaving 10 bases between them. Germline loops: CDR1 SGHTA, CDR2 FQGTGA. As DNA, the CDR3 is TGTGCCAGCAGTTTACCGGGGACCGGGGAGCTGTTTTTT. This codes for CASSLPGTGELFF.

The V call is TRBV28, the J call TRBJ2-3; D unclear. CDR3 length equals 14 residues. V was clipped by 2 bases and J by 3 bases, with 9 bases between them. The germline V gene has CDR1 MDHEN and CDR2 SYDVKM. In DNA, the CDR3 is TGTGCCAGCAGTTTAAGGCTAGTTACAGATACGCAGTATTTT. Translation gives CASSLRLVTDTQYF.

This sequence joins TRBV7-2 and TRBJ1-3, with D possibly matching TRBD1 (5 bases). V lost 7 bases and J lost 1, with 14 bases in between. CDR3 length: 15 residues. In germline, CDR1 is SGHTA, CDR2 FQGNSA. This CDR3 is CASTRGSVSGNTIYF. CDR3 nucleotide sequence: TGTGCCAGCACCCGGGGGAGCGTATCTGGAAACACCATATATTTT.

The chain couples TRBV20-1 to TRBJ1-5, with D uncertain. V shed 1 base and J shed 0 bases, with 13 bases lying between them. From germline, CDR1 is DFQATT and CDR2 SNEGSKA (reference sequence). The CDR3 is 16 amino acids. The CDR3 is CSARALGWYSNQPQHF. In nucleotides, the CDR3 is TGCAGTGCTAGAGCCCTCGGGTGGTATAGCAATCAGCCCCAGCATTTT.

This chain connects TRBV30 to TRBJ2-3; D unclear. The V gene lost 0 bases and the J gene lost 4 bases, with 14 bases spanning the gap. Germline CDR1 and CDR2: GTSNPN and SVGIG (reference sequence). The CDR3 loop spans 15 amino acids. CDR3 protein: CAWSVEGFGADTQYF. CDR3 nucleotides: TGTGCCTGGAGTGTAGAAGGATTTGGTGCAGATACGCAGTATTTT.

This clonotype was seen more than once but under ten times. This chain joins TRBV13 and TRBJ2-1, with 15 nucleotides matching TRBD2. V lost 5 bases, J lost 1 base, and 9 bases stayed unmatched. The CDR3 spans 19 residues. Germline values: CDR1 PRHDT, CDR2 FYEKMQ (reference sequence). CDR3 coding DNA: TGTGCCAGCAGCACTGAAGGACTAGCGGGAGGGTATTCCTACAATGAGCAGTTCTTC. This translates into CASSTEGLAGGYSYNEQFF.

This clonotype was seen many times. V usage is TRBV28 and J usage is TRBJ2-1, with D tentatively TRBD2 (5 bases). The CDR3 contains 13 residues. Germline V gene data show CDR1 as MDHEN and CDR2 as SYDVKM. Trimming took 10 bases from V and 0 from J, leaving 10 bases between them. The CDR3 reads CATRGYSYNEQFF. The CDR3 DNA reads as TGTGCCACCCGAGGGTACTCCTACAATGAGCAGTTCTTC.

Many counts were recorded for this clonotype. The chain combines TRBV7-2 with TRBJ2-7, with 9 bases fitting TRBD2. Germline trimming cut 4 bases from V and 2 bases from J; bases unmatched to any gene: 6. The CDR3 consists of 15 residues. CDR1 is SGHTA, CDR2 FQGNSA, per germline. Here the CDR3 reads CASSSAAGGAYEQYF. The CDR3 region has the DNA TGTGCCAGCAGCTCCGCAGCGGGAGGCGCCTACGAGCAGTACTTC.

This clonotype has only a few counts. The chain joins TRBV7-8 to TRBJ2-7; a possible D gene is TRBD1 (5 bases). Trimming stripped 4 bases from V and 6 bases from J, with 13 bases between. Germline V CDR1 and CDR2: SGHVS, FQNEAQ. CDR3 size: 13 residues. The CDR3 protein is CASSSKGPGEQYF. The CDR3 DNA is TGTGCCAGCAGCTCTAAGGGGCCGGGCGAGCAGTACTTC.

Remarks on this clonotype: A much larger clone lies a single base off, so this may be a read error. This sequence joins TRBV7-9 and TRBJ2-7, with D possibly called TRBD1 or TRBD2 (5 bases each). CDR1 and CDR2 from the germline V gene are SEHNR and FQNEAQ (reference sequence). The V end was cut by 1 base, the J end by 2 bases, with 12 bases between. There are 15 residues in the CDR3. CDR3 sequence reads: CASSLGAGRAYEQYF. In nucleotides, the CDR3 is TGTGCCAGCAGCTTAGGGGCAGGGCGGGCCTACGAGCAGTACTTC.

This clonotype was picked up a small number of times. This chain connects TRBV2 to TRBJ2-7; tentatively, D is TRBD1 (6 bases). The CDR3 has 16 residues. V was pared by 3 bases and J by 1 base, with 16 bases between. CDR1 is SNHLY, CDR2 FYNNEI, per germline. This CDR3 reads CASSDYGEQGSYEQYF. As DNA, the CDR3 is TGTGCCAGCAGTGATTATGGGGAACAGGGTTCCTACGAGCAGTACTTC.

This sequence joins TRBV4-2 and TRBJ2-5, with D tentatively TRBD1 (7 bases). The CDR3 is made up of 15 amino acids. V dropped 3 bases and J dropped 0 bases, with 11 bases sitting between them. From germline, CDR1 is LGHNA and CDR2 YNFKEQ. The CDR3 is CASSQEGADQETQYF. For the CDR3, the DNA is TGTGCCAGCAGCCAGGAGGGGGCAGACCAAGAGACCCAGTACTTC.

This clonotype was picked up many times. This chain connects TRBV28 to TRBJ2-7; 7 bases align to TRBD2. The germline V gene encodes CDR1 MDHEN and CDR2 SYDVKM. The CDR3 sequence is 15 residues long. V lost 2 bases and J lost 7; bases outside the gene matches: 11. CDR3 protein: CASSLGVAGAGEQYF. The CDR3 DNA reads as TGTGCCAGCAGTTTAGGGGTGGCGGGAGCCGGTGAGCAGTACTTC.

A few counts support this clonotype. The chain uses TRBV3-1 and TRBJ2-2, with TRBD2 matching over 13 bases. CDR3 length equals 20 residues. Trimming cost V 4 bases and J 6 bases; bases outside gene matches: 17. The V gene's germline CDR1 is LGHDT and CDR2 YNNKEL (reference sequence). CDR3 sequence reads: CASSPRLSLLAGGPPGELFF. In DNA, the CDR3 is TGTGCCAGCAGCCCAAGACTTAGCCTACTAGCGGGAGGGCCCCCCGGGGAGCTGTTTTTT.

This clonotype has more than one count but fewer than ten. The V and J genes are TRBV30 and TRBJ2-5, with D perhaps matching TRBD1 (6 bases). This CDR3 spans 14 amino acids. The V and J ends lost 0 bases and 2 bases respectively, with 10 bases between them. Germline CDR1 is GTSNPN and CDR2 is SVGIG (reference sequence). CDR3 sequence reads: CAWSVLDRQETQYF. The CDR3 nucleotides are TGTGCCTGGAGTGTACTGGACAGACAAGAGACCCAGTACTTC.

There are a few counts of this clonotype. V is TRBV29-1 and J is TRBJ2-1, with a tentative D call TRBD2 (6 bases). The CDR3 covers 15 residues. Germline values: CDR1 SQVTM, CDR2 ANQGSEA. Trimming shortened V by 4 bases and J by 3 bases, and 16 bases separated the two germline ends. The CDR3 region is CSVGGRDSFYNEQFF. DNA of the CDR3: TGCAGCGTTGGAGGCCGGGACTCCTTCTACAATGAGCAGTTCTTC.

The table lists this clonotype with a few counts. The chain joins TRBV20-1 to TRBJ2-1; unclear D gene. V lost 0 bases, J lost 6 bases, and 15 bases lay in between. Germline assignment: CDR1 DFQATT and CDR2 SNEGSKA (reference sequence). This CDR3 is 15 amino acids long. CDR3 DNA: TGCAGTGCTAGAGAAAACACTTCGAGGCTCAATGAGCAGTTCTTC. Translating it yields CSARENTSRLNEQFF.